The TCR beta chain under discussion was sequenced for a study of CD8 T cells in ankylosing spondylitis. Study-level results: Made up of about eight highly homologous variants, a TCR beta motif appeared characteristic of ankylosing spondylitis blood. As reported, disease-linked clones showed significant enrichment in matched ankylosing spondylitis synovial fluid.

Germline V gene sequence: CDR1 DFQATT, CDR2 SNEGSKA (reference sequence). The CDR3 has 13 residues. V lost 0 bases, J lost 3 bases, and 9 bases lay in between. This clonotype was counted between two and nine times. Its specificity is unknown. Construction of TCR beta libraries was performed using quantitative 5'-RACE with molecular barcodes. TCRdb independently ran MiXCR on the 5' RACE reads; one entry per CDR3 protein. The sample has about 270,000 distinct CDR3 sequences, around 32% seen once. What was sequenced was blood, either unsorted or a sorted T cell fraction (not recorded which). The gene calls are TRBV20-1 and TRBJ2-7; a possible D gene is TRBD1 (6 bases). This TCR was recovered from a male donor with ankylosing spondylitis or in good health (not recorded which). CDR3 region: CSAREGAFYEQYF. The CDR3 DNA is TGCAGTGCTAGAGAGGGGGCCTTCTACGAGCAGTACTTC.